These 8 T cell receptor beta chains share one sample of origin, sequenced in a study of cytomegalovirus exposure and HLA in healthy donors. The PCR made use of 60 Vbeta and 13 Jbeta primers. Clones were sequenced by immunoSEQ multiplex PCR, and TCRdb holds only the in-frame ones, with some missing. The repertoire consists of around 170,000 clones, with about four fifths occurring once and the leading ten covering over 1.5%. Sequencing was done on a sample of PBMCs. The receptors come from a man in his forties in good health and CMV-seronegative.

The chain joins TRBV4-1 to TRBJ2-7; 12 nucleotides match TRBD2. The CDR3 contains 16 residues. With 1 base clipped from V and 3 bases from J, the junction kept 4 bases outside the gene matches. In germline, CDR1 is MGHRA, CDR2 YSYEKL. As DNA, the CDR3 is TGCGCCAGCAGCCAAGCCCAGACTAGCGGGGGCTACGAGCAGTACTTC. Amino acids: CASSQAQTSGGYEQYF.

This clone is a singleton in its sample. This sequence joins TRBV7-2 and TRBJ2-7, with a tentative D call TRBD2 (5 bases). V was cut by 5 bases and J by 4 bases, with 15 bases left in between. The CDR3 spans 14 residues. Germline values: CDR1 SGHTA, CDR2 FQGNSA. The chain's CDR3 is CASSPGAGEYEQYF. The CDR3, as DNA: TGTGCCAGCAGCCCAGGCGCGGGTGAATACGAGCAGTACTTC.

The CDR3 loop is CASSLVSRVSGYTF. CDR3 nucleotide sequence: TGTGCCAGCAGCTTGGTCTCCAGGGTGAGCGGCTACACCTTC. This chain uses TRBV5-8 with TRBJ1-2, with D possibly TRBD1 on 5 matching bases. CDR3 length equals 14 residues. Germline V gene data show CDR1 as SGHTS and CDR2 as YDEGEE. V shed 0 bases and J shed 8 bases, with 14 bases lying between them. Full variable domain (rest looked up from reference TRBV5-8 and TRBJ1-2): EAGVTQSPTHLIKTRGQQATLRCSPISGHTSVYWYQQALGLGLQFLLWYDEGEERNRGNFPPRFSGRQFPNYSSELNVNALELEDSALYLCASSLVSRVSGYTFGSGTRLTVV.

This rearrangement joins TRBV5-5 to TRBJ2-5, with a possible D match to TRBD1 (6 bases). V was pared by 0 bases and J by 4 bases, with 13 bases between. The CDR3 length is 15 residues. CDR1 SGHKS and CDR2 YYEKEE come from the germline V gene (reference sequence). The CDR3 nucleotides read TGTGCCAGCAGCTTGGGTCCAGGGGTTGGAGAGACCCAGTACTTC. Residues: CASSLGPGVGETQYF.

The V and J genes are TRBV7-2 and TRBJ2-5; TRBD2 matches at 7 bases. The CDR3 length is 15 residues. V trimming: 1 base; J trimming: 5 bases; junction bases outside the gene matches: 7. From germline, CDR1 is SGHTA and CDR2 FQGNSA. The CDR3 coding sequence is TGTGCCAGCAGCTTAGGTGGGAGGGATGGTGAGACCCAGTACTTC. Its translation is CASSLGGRDGETQYF. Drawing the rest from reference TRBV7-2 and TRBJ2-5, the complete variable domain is GAGVSQSPSNKVTEKGKDVELRCDPISGHTALYWYRQSLGQGLEFLIYFQGNSAPDKSGLPSDRFSAERTGGSVSTLTIQRTQQEDSAVYLCASSLGGRDGETQYFGPGTRLLVL.

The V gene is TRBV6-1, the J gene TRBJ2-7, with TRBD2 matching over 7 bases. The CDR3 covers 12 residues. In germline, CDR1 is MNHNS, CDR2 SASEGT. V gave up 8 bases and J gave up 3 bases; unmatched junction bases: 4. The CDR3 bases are TGTGCCAGCGGGAGGGTTCTCTACGAGCAGTACTTC. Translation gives CASGRVLYEQYF.

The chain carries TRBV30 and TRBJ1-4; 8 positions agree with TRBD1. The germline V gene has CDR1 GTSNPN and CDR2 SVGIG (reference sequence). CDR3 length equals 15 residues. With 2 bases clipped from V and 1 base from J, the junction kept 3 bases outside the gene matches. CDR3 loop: CAWSTDRGTNEKLFF. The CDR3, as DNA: TGTGCCTGGAGTACCGACAGGGGAACTAATGAAAAACTGTTTTTT.

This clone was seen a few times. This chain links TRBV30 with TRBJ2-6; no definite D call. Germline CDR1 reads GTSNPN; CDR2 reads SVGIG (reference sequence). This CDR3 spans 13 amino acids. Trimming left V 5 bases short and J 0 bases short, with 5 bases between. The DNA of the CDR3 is TGTGCCTGGCAGAACTCTGGGGCCAACGTCCTGACTTTC. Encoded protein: CAWQNSGANVLTF.